This T cell receptor (beta chain) was obtained from a study of T cells in Graves' hyperthyroidism and ophthalmopathy. Study-wide background: Peripheral blood was drawn at first diagnosis, prior to all treatment. Notes on the study in general: From stable hyperthyroidism, ophthalmopathy was set apart by a 13 V-J model.

TCR beta CDR3 regions were amplified from RNA transcripts. The HTBI primer set was used in a first-round RT-PCR of the TCR CDR3. From the multiplex PCR reads, TCRdb called clonotypes with MiXCR, one entry per CDR3 protein. The data show roughly 580,000 distinct CDR3 sequences, with around 13% seen just once and around 5.4% held by the top ten. This CDR3 comprises 11 residues. V shed 6 bases and J shed 13 bases, with 13 bases lying between them. Germline values: CDR1 SEHNR, CDR2 FQNEAQ (reference sequence). This clonotype came up many times. Its specificity is not known. It was at first hyperthyroidism diagnosis, before any ophthalmopathy symptoms, that the blood sample was taken.

The sequenced material came from blood. The rearrangement uses TRBV7-9 and TRBJ2-1; D remains ambiguous. This sequence originates from a woman aged 25-40 years with Graves' hyperthyroidism that later progressed to Graves' ophthalmopathy. CDR3 in DNA: TGTGCCAGCAGTTCTACCCAGATCCAGTTCTTC. The encoded protein is CASSSTQIQFF.